The next 7 T cell receptor beta chains were all read from a single sample in a study of PD-1 blockade in classical Hodgkin lymphoma. Time point in this sample: cycle 4 day 1 (C4D1), after 5 to 7 weeks of nivolumab. Brentuximab vedotin exposure varied among the patients, all of whom had relapsed after autologous stem cell transplantation. Clones were read by immunoSEQ multiplex PCR, and TCRdb kept only the in-frame ones, dropping some. The repertoire includes roughly 36,000 clones, around 80% of them detected once, and around 9.5% sits in the top ten. The sample was peripheral blood mononuclear cells (PBMCs), taken before the fourth cycle of nivolumab. The receptors were sampled from a human donor with classical Hodgkin lymphoma.

As concerns this clone: One end of the junction does not line up with germline, which may come from a read error. V usage is TRBV7-2 and J usage is TRBJ1-4; D gene uncertain. This CDR3 has 15 residues. Germline V gene sequence: CDR1 SGHTA, CDR2 FQGNSA. The CDR3 reads CASSVARATNEKLFF. Written as DNA, the CDR3 is TGTGCCAGCAGCGTAGCTAGAGCAACTAATGAAAAACTGTTTTTT. The variable domain in full, with the rest retrieved from reference TRBV7-2 and TRBJ1-4, is GAGVSQSPSNKVTEKGKDVELRCDPISGHTALYWYRQSLGQGLEFLIYFQGNSAPDKSGLPSDRFSAERTGGSVSTLTIQRTQQEDSAVYLCASSVARATNEKLFFGSGTQLSVL.

The chain is built from TRBV6-5 and TRBJ2-7; D might be TRBD1 (6 bases). Germline values: CDR1 MNHEY, CDR2 SVGAGI. Trimming removed 0 bases from V and 3 bases from J, with 12 bases in between. The CDR3 is made up of 15 amino acids. CDR3 bases: TGTGCCAGCAGTTACTCCCAGGGGATAGACTACGAGCAGTACTTC. It yields the protein CASSYSQGIDYEQYF.

V and J are TRBV7-9 and TRBJ2-3; tentatively, D is TRBD2 (5 bases). The V end lost 5 bases, the J end lost 2 bases, and 11 bases lay between the germline ends. The CDR3 is 14 amino acids. Germline V gene lookup returns CDR1 SEHNR and CDR2 FQNEAQ (reference sequence). In DNA, the CDR3 is TGTGCCAGCAGCCTCCGGGATTTCACAGATACGCAGTATTTT. Amino acids: CASSLRDFTDTQYF.

This sequence joins TRBV18 and TRBJ2-3; 7 positions agree with TRBD2. Germline values: CDR1 KGHSH, CDR2 LQKENI. After removal of 8 bases from V and 4 bases from J, the junction contained 9 bases not matched to a gene. The CDR3 totals 14 residues. The chain's CDR3 is CASTRAGSADTQYF. The DNA of the CDR3 is TGTGCCAGCACACGAGCGGGGTCTGCAGATACGCAGTATTTT.

The chain links TRBV4-1 to TRBJ1-5; tentatively, D is TRBD1 (6 bases). From germline, CDR1 is MGHRA and CDR2 YSYEKL. The CDR3 has 15 amino acids. The V gene lost 2 bases and the J gene lost 9 bases, with 17 bases spanning the gap. The CDR3, as DNA: TGCGCCAGCAGCCAACATACAGGGCTAGAGTTGCCCCAGCATTTT. It specifies CASSQHTGLELPQHF.

The gene calls are TRBV6-6 and TRBJ2-1, with 12 nucleotides matching TRBD2. Germline CDR1 reads MNHNY; CDR2 reads SVGAGI (reference sequence). With 6 bases clipped from V and 4 bases from J, the junction kept 4 bases outside the gene matches. The CDR3 runs 15 residues. The CDR3 DNA sequence: TGTGCCAGCAGCCAGACTAGCGGGGGATACAATGAGCAGTTCTTC. Translating it yields CASSQTSGGYNEQFF.

In DNA form, the CDR3 reads TGTGCCAGCAGCCTCCAGAAAGCGGGAATAAGCACAGATACGCAGTATTTT. Translation: CASSLQKAGISTDTQYF. V and J are TRBV4-2 and TRBJ2-3, with 7 bases lining up with TRBD2. Germline V gene data show CDR1 as LGHNA and CDR2 as YNFKEQ. The CDR3 extends over 17 amino acids. V gave up 4 bases and J gave up 0 bases; unmatched junction bases: 10.